This T cell receptor (beta chain) was recorded in a study of response to subunit inactivated influenza vaccine. The length of the CDR3 is 12 residues. CDR1 and CDR2 from the germline V gene are SQVTM and ANQGSEA. J gave up 4 bases and V 6 bases, and 3 bases lay outside the gene matches. This clonotype came up a few times. Its antigen is undetermined. TCRdb re-derived calls from the RT-PCR reads in MiXCR, one entry per CDR3 protein. In the table there are more than 450,000 distinct CDR3 sequences, approximately 10% of which are singletons. Notes on the study in general: The study's authors posited that every seasonal influenza vaccination enlists few new T cells.

V gene TRBV29-1 combines with J gene TRBJ2-3; 8 bases fit TRBD1. Here the sequenced sample was PBMCs from blood, taken on the day of vaccination. The clonotype was recovered from a man over 45 who received an inactivated influenza vaccine. The CDR3 loop reads CSVTTGADTQYF. Here the CDR3 DNA reads TGCAGCGTGACGACAGGGGCAGATACGCAGTATTTT.